The T cell receptor (beta chain) under discussion was sequenced for a study of shared clonotypes between healthy human individuals (dated by TCRdb to between 2020 and 2021). In terms of the full investigation: Three men and two women, aged 18 to 49 years, made up the cohort. For each donor, three plates each were used for CD4 naive and CD4 memory, two plates were used for CD8 naive, and one plate was used for CD8 memory. The study deeply sequenced blood TCR repertoires of five healthy adults to estimate repertoire size and the extent of clonotype sharing between individuals. To increase sequencing depth and limit assay-specific biases, different laboratories used diverse techniques to prepare libraries and sequence TCR repertoires. Between about 0.85 and 9.5 billion PBMCs per donor were obtained by leukapheresis. On the study overall, not on this receptor specifically: Compared with non-shared clonotypes, the clonotypes found in all four sorted-subset donors had higher generation probabilities. Pairwise subsampling led to the expectation that sequencing depth would affect the degree of clonotype sharing among donors. Incomplete sequencing was indicated by rarefaction of sorted-subset datasets, despite the large sequencing depth. The small number of donors limited the genetic and exposure-history diversity represented. Estimated clonotype richness was generally larger for naive than for memory subsets. Across four donors, approximately 4.6% of naive CD4, approximately 3.6% of naive CD8, 2.3% of memory CD4, and 0.4% to 0.45% of memory CD8 clonotypes were shared. Sampling was restricted to blood, and TCR repertoires in tissue are likely to differ from TCR repertoires in blood.

Using the deep immunoSEQ assay, multiplex PCR amplified TCR CDR3 regions from genomic DNA. Genomic DNA extracted from each cell subset was distributed evenly over all wells of several immunoSEQ 96-well plates, and each plate served as one replicate. Each replicate PCR for sorted subsets received 150 to 250 ng genomic DNA, equal to tens of thousands of T cell genomes. The purified libraries were quantified using a Qubit 3.0 fluorometer, sized with a Bioanalyzer 2100, and then quantified again using the KAPA Library Quantification kit. A separate single-read 150-cycle Illumina NextSeq 550 flow cell was used to sequence each immunoSEQ 96-well plate. The original pipeline was this. Because the immunoSEQ output included only junctional sequences and no quality scores, the filtering could not be the same as the filtering used for full-length reads. Sequences were annotated with PyIR, a Python wrapper for IgBLAST v1.9, using IMGT germline references to assign V/J genes and CDR3. Any read was removed if the V/J assignment was weak (E-value above 1e-6), the CDR3 was missing, or the read contained stop codons, out-of-frame junctions, or ambiguous translated residues. V3J clonotypes were defined by identical inferred V gene, J gene, and CDR3 amino acid sequence. The percentage overlap between two repertoires was calculated by dividing the number of shared unique clonotypes by the size of the smaller repertoire. Richness of each repertoire was evaluated using RTK rarefaction, the Chao1 estimator, and Recon v2.1 estimates of unobserved clonotypes. OLGA was used to compute generation probabilities for all TCRbeta clonotypes that the gDNA method yielded from four donors. This is the immuneACCESS table as TCRdb keeps it, with only in-frame sequences that have V and J called. A part of the clones is gone; compared with another copy, unresolved V genes explain less than half, and the rest is unexplained. The V and J calls and clone size were taken over from that table, and D and trimming were inferred from the DNA. The sample table lists about 2.1 million clones, roughly 91% of them with a count of one. The ten largest make up approximately 1.7% of the sample.

For this clone: Its antigen remains undetermined. Base qualities are not at hand, and no much larger clone is one base apart.

CD8 naive samples consisted of CD45RO-negative cells that were positively selected for CCR7, yielding a CD45RA+CCR7+ population without TemRA cells. Healthy HIV-negative adults with no recently reported acute infections or vaccinations were included as donors. Every donor was a Caucasian adult residing in Nashville, Tennessee, USA. After blood collection by leukapheresis, PBMCs were isolated using Ficoll-Histopaque density gradient centrifugation and then cryopreserved in the vapor phase of liquid nitrogen. Purity and quantity of every magnetically sorted T cell population were checked by analytical flow cytometry. Genomic DNA was isolated from every sorted fraction and measured by UV absorbance on a Nanodrop 2000c. According to the germline V gene (reference sequence), CDR1 reads MNHEY and CDR2 reads SMNVEV. Clipping removes 8 bases from V and 0 bases from J, with 16 as the unmatched junction base count. Including cysteine and phenylalanine, the CDR3 has 19 amino acids. CDR3 DNA only is kept here, 57 bases in frame from base 1.

The sequence was obtained from a man aged 18 to 30 in good health. Some clones in this sample may be carry-over from other donors' samples. The chain couples TRBV27 to TRBJ2-1; TRBD2 aligns with 10 central bases. The sample consisted of naive CD8+ T cells from PBMCs. Read against the paper, the sample's cell subset or site label means: CD45RA+CCR7+. The sequence in DNA is TGTGCCAGCCGCCGAGAAGCACTAGCGGGACAGAGCTCCTACAATGAGCAGTTCTTC. It translates to CASRREALAGQSSYNEQFF.